Shown below are 10 T cell receptor beta chains from a single sample sequenced in a study of identical twins. TCRdb passed the 5' RACE reads through MiXCR, listing each CDR3 protein once. The table records 640,000 or so distinct CDR3 sequences, roughly 6.2% of them present only once. The specimen was naive T cells sorted from blood. The receptors derive from a man between 18 and 29 years old in good health.

The J gene is TRBJ2-7, the V gene TRBV12-3 or TRBV12-4, with D possibly being TRBD2 (5 bases). V lost 5 bases, J lost 1 base, and 15 bases lay in between. This CDR3 has 15 residues. The CDR3, as DNA: TGTGCCAGCAGTCCCCCGGGGAAGGGTTCCTACGAGCAGTACTTC. Amino acid sequence: CASSPPGKGSYEQYF.

This clonotype was counted many times. The J gene is TRBJ2-1, the V gene TRBV4-2, with no clear D. The V end was cut by 0 bases, the J end by 0 bases, with 9 bases between. Germline CDR1 is LGHNA and CDR2 is YNFKEQ. The CDR3 length is 16 residues. In DNA form, the CDR3 reads TGTGCCAGCAGCCAAGATAGGGCTGCCTCCTACAATGAGCAGTTCTTC. It yields the protein CASSQDRAASYNEQFF.

Ten or more counts support this clonotype. The chain has TRBV7-2 and TRBJ1-1; D not resolved. This CDR3 has 15 residues. The V gene's germline CDR1 is SGHTA and CDR2 FQGNSA. V was pared by 5 bases and J by 4 bases, with 17 bases between. CDR3 nucleotides: TGTGCCAGCAGCGATGCGGGCCCTTTCGGCACTGAAGCTTTCTTT. It encodes CASSDAGPFGTEAFF.

The chain joins TRBV4-2 to TRBJ1-4; D is unclear. Germline lookup yields CDR1 LGHNA and CDR2 YNFKEQ. V lost 2 bases and J lost 5, with 9 bases in between. The CDR3 loop spans 14 amino acids. DNA for the CDR3: TGTGCCAGCAGCCAAATGGACCGAAATGAAAAACTGTTTTTT. This sequence encodes CASSQMDRNEKLFF.

The table lists this clonotype with many counts. This sequence joins TRBV5-1 and TRBJ1-4; TRBD1 matches at 7 bases. V gave up 4 bases and J gave up 5 bases; unmatched junction bases: 5. The CDR3 runs to 14 residues. Germline-derived CDR1 and CDR2 are SGHRS and YFSETQ. CDR3 in amino acids: CASSIGQANEKLFF. In DNA form, the CDR3 reads TGCGCCAGCAGCATCGGACAGGCCAATGAAAAACTGTTTTTT.

The rearrangement links TRBV7-8 to TRBJ2-3; D possibly corresponds to TRBD1 (6 bases). The CDR3 extends over 15 amino acids. The V end lost 2 bases, the J end lost 5 bases, and 14 bases lay between the germline ends. Germline V gene data show CDR1 as SGHVS and CDR2 as FQNEAQ. CDR3 DNA sequence: TGTGCCAGCAGCTTATGGACAGTAAAGGGAGATACGCAGTATTTT. This sequence encodes CASSLWTVKGDTQYF. Complete variable domain (other parts from reference TRBV7-8 and TRBJ2-3): GAGVSQSPRYKVAKRGQDVALRCDPISGHVSLFWYQQALGQGPEFLTYFQNEAQLDKSGLPSDRFFAERPEGSVSTLKIQRTQQEDSAVYLCASSLWTVKGDTQYFGPGTRLTVL.

This clonotype was picked up a small number of times. The chain combines TRBV27 with TRBJ2-3; D not certain. The CDR3 runs to 13 residues. The germline V and J ends were trimmed by 4 bases and 4 bases, with 9 bases remaining between them. CDR1 MNHEY and CDR2 SMNVEV come from the germline V gene (reference sequence). CDR3 nucleotide sequence: TGTGCCAGCAGTTCACGCAACTCAGATACGCAGTATTTT. Protein: CASSSRNSDTQYF.

The V call is TRBV20-1, the J call TRBJ2-2, with 7 bases aligning to TRBD1. The CDR3 runs 14 residues. After removal of 2 bases from V and 6 bases from J, the junction contained 6 bases not matched to a gene. CDR1 is DFQATT and CDR2 is SNEGSKA in the germline V gene (reference sequence). CDR3 nucleotides: TGCAGTGCTAGAAACGTACAGGGGCCCGGGGAGCTGTTTTTT. Translating it yields CSARNVQGPGELFF.

The rearrangement uses TRBV12-3 or TRBV12-4 and TRBJ2-2; 7 nucleotides align to TRBD2. The CDR3 is 16 residues long. Germline trimming cut 2 bases from V and 2 bases from J; bases unmatched to any gene: 5. Here the CDR3 reads CASSLQASGNTGELFF. The CDR3 DNA reads TGTGCCAGCAGTTTACAGGCTAGCGGAAACACCGGGGAGCTGTTTTTT.

This clonotype was observed many times. The rearrangement uses TRBV20-1 and TRBJ2-7; D not resolved. Germline-derived CDR1 and CDR2 are DFQATT and SNEGSKA (reference sequence). This CDR3 comprises 12 residues. The V end lost 0 bases, the J end lost 4 bases, and 7 bases lay between the germline ends. Here the CDR3 DNA reads TGCAGTGCTAGAGATGTGGGGTACGAGCAGTACTTC. This sequence encodes CSARDVGYEQYF.